Listed below are T cell receptor beta chains from one sample, sequenced in a study of blood T cells in healthy people across ages. TCRdb ran MiXCR on the 5' RACE reads and lists one entry per CDR3 protein. The data contain approximately 1,000,000 distinct CDR3 sequences, more than 35% of them singletons. Sequenced material: blood. These receptors all come from an older woman in good health. Both conserved end residues are trimmed from each CDR3. The D gene is left open where the match is weak.

cdr3_length j_call d_call v_call cdr3_aa
12 TRBJ2-5 TRBD1 TRBV15 ATSSLRGRETQY
12 TRBJ2-4 - TRBV20-1 SAREPARKNIQY
11 TRBJ1-1 - TRBV12-3/TRBV12-4 ASSFSPNTEAF
13 TRBJ2-1 - TRBV2 ASEGRGGKRNEQF
13 TRBJ1-1 - TRBV3-1 ASSQDYRTNTEAF
15 TRBJ2-1 TRBD2 TRBV20-1 SAEGQGLAGVLDEQF
12 TRBJ2-7 TRBD1 TRBV7-9 ASSYRQGIHEQY
13 TRBJ1-6 - TRBV12-3/TRBV12-4 ASTLVPGYDSPLH
14 TRBJ2-3 TRBD2 TRBV5-1 ASSLLLAGEGDTQY
15 TRBJ2-3 TRBD1 TRBV27 ASSLSGQGPGTDTQY
14 TRBJ2-4 TRBD2 TRBV12-3/TRBV12-4 ASSFLGGLGVNIQY
13 TRBJ2-1 TRBD2 TRBV29-1 SGGTSGTPRGEQF
11 TRBJ2-1 - TRBV5-1 ASSLERKNEQF
11 TRBJ2-5 - TRBV6-6 ASSYGPGETQY
12 TRBJ2-3 TRBD2 TRBV29-1 SVLAGGITDTQY
13 TRBJ1-6 - TRBV6-6 ASSYSIGVNSPLH
10 TRBJ2-5 - TRBV20-1 SAKRGQETQY
12 TRBJ2-3 - TRBV5-1 ASSRAASTDTQY
12 - - TRBV12-3/TRBV12-4 ASSFARSYNEQY
11 TRBJ2-7 - TRBV10-3 AISEGHAYEQY
12 TRBJ1-6 TRBD1 TRBV12-3/TRBV12-4 ASRRDSYNSPLH
19 TRBJ2-5 - TRBV24-1 ATSDLLPMGGPSELDNEQY
16 TRBJ2-7 TRBD1 TRBV12-5 ASGLVQLPGTGVKEQY
11 TRBJ1-2 - TRBV29-1 SAKDLAGYGYT
9 TRBJ2-7 TRBD1 TRBV27 AVWDRYEQY
12 TRBJ2-5 TRBD1 TRBV20-1 SAKGTGGDETQY
14 TRBJ2-7 - TRBV9 ASSPHPQGTLHEQY
14 TRBJ2-1 TRBD2 TRBV14 ASSQDFTSGSYEQF
13 TRBJ2-4 - TRBV11-2 ASSLAGHQFYKQY
13 TRBJ2-1 - TRBV9 ASSVGGGMENEQF
12 TRBJ2-1 TRBD2 TRBV20-1 SARDAGGINEQF
12 TRBJ2-7 - TRBV30 AWSPRDKFYEQY
12 - - TRBV27 ASRLRGHHYEQY
11 TRBJ2-1 - TRBV15 ATSAARDNEQF
13 TRBJ1-1 TRBD1 TRBV6-6 ASSWPGQGYTEAF
9 TRBJ2-6 - TRBV6-1 ASSAANVLT
11 TRBJ1-1 TRBD1 TRBV30 AWSGQGYTEAF
14 TRBJ2-5 TRBD2 TRBV6-1 ASSASLGSGGETQY
13 TRBJ2-1 TRBD1 TRBV20-1 STKPRDRGYNEQF
14 TRBJ2-1 TRBD2 TRBV20-1 SASPDSGSSYNEQF
11 TRBJ2-5 - TRBV29-1 SVESSFQETQY